This T cell receptor (beta chain) emerged from a study of T cell responses to AZD1222 COVID-19 vaccine. General study findings and limits: White British ancestry dominated among donors, who included more females, and clonal diversity was possibly underestimated. Repertoires were obtained only post-peak T cell response. The study reported that nearly half of spike-specific TCRs target unmutated variant regions. The CD4 TCRs associated with vaccination extended across spike and predominated at 160-218 and 743-854.

The table came from immunoSEQ multiplex PCR; TCRdb's copy has only in-frame clones and leaves some out. The sample consists of 130,000 or so clones, roughly 85% of them appearing once. CDR1 and CDR2 from the germline V gene are SGHNT and YENEEA. Trimming took off 6 bases at V and 6 bases at J, with 19 bases between the two ends. This CDR3 has 15 amino acids. Notes on this clone: What it binds is unknown.

This clonotype was obtained from an adult who received the MenACWY meningococcal vaccine as a control. V and J are TRBV11-3 and TRBJ2-3; D is uncertain. The specimen comprised peripheral blood, sampled 28 days after the second dose of the MenACWY control vaccine. The CDR3, as DNA: TGTGCCAGCAGGTCAAACCGCGACCTACTCGATACGCAGTATTTT. Translating gives CASRSNRDLLDTQYF.